A single TCR beta chain is shown here with its context. Its antigen is currently unknown. Other DNA sequences in the sample encode the same CDR3. Each donor gave one heparinised blood draw averaging approximately 100 mL. These data originate in a study of beta chain features in type 1 diabetes. The V and J ends lost 4 bases and 7 bases respectively, with 14 bases between them. Germline CDR1 MDHEN, CDR2 SYDVKM. This CDR3 has 14 amino acids. Study observations and caveats: Whether TCRB rearrangement is influenced by HLA type was left unresolved in this analysis. Across all four CD4+ subsets, people with type 1 diabetes showed modestly shorter TCRB CDR3s. Relative to healthy donors, patients appeared to have naive, central memory and Treg TCRB repertoires that were more similar.

The investigators reverse transcribed all of the isolated RNA, so they sequenced expressed TCRB transcripts. Sequencing used immunoSEQ multiplex PCR; TCRdb keeps in-frame clones, though not all of them. This sample has roughly 290,000 clones; approximately 15% occur once, and the top ten carry 0.015% to 0.017%. Sequenced material: naive CD4+ T cells from blood. The chain couples TRBV28 to TRBJ1-5; possible D gene TRBD1, 6 bases. The source is a man younger than 35 with type 1 diabetes. CDR3 bases: TGTGCCAGCAGTTCGAACAGGGTCCGACAGCCCCAGCATTTT. Protein product: CASSSNRVRQPQHF.